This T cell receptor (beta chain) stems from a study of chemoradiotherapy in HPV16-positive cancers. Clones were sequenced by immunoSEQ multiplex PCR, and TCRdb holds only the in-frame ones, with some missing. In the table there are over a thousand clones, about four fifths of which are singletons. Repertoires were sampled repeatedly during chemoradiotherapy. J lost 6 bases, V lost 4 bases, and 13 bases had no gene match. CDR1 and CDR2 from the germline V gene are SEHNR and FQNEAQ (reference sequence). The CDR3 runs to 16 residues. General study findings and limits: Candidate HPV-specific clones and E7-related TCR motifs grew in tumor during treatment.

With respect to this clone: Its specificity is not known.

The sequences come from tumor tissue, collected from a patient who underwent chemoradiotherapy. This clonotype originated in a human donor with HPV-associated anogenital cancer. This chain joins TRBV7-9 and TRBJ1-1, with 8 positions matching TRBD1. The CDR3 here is CASSWGQDGSSPEAFF. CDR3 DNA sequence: TGTGCCAGCAGCTGGGGACAGGACGGGAGTTCCCCTGAAGCTTTCTTT.